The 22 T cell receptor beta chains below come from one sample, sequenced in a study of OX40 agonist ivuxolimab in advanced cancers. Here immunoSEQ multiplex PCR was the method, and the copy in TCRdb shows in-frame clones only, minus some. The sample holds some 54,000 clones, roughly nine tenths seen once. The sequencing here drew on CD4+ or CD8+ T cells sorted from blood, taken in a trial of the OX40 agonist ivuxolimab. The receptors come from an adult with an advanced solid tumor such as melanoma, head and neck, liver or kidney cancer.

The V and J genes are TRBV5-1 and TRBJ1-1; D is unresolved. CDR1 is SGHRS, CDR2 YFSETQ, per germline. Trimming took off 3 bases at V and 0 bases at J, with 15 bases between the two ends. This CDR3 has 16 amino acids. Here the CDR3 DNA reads TGCGCCAGCAGCTCAGACGGGTTGAACATGAACACTGAAGCTTTCTTT. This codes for CASSSDGLNMNTEAFF.

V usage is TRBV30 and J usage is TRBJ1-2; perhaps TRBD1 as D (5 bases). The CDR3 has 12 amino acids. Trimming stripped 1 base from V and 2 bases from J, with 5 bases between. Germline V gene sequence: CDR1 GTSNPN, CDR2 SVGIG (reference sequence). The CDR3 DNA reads TGTGCCTGGAGTGGACAGAACTATGGCTACACCTTC. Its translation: CAWSGQNYGYTF.

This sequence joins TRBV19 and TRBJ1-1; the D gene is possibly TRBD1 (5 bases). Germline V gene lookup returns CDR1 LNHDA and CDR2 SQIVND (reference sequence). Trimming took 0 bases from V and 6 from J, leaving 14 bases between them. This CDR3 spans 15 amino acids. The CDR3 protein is CASSIEARGTAEAFF. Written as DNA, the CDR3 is TGTGCCAGTAGTATAGAGGCTCGGGGCACCGCTGAAGCTTTCTTT. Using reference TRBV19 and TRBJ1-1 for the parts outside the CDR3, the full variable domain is DGGITQSPKYLFRKEGQNVTLSCEQNLNHDAMYWYRQDPGQGLRLIYYSQIVNDFQKGDIAEGYSVSREKKESFPLTVTSAQKNPTAFYLCASSIEARGTAEAFFGQGTRLTVV.

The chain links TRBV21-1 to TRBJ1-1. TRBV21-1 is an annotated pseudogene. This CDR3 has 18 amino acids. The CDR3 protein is CASSKARGRGLSLLEAFF. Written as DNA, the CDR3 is TGTGCCAGCAGCAAAGCACGGGGCAGGGGACTTAGTTTGCTGGAAGCTTTCTTT.

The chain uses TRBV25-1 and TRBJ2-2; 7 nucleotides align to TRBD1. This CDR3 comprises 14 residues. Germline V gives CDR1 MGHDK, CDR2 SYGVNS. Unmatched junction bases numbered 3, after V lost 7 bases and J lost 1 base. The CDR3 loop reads CASTWTGNTGELFF. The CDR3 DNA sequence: TGTGCCAGCACTTGGACAGGGAACACCGGGGAGCTGTTTTTT.

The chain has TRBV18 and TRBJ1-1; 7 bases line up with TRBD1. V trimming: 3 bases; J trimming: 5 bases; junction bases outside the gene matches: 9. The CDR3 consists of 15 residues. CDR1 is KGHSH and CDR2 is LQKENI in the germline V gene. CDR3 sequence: CASSPFTGEDTEAFF. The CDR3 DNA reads TGTGCCAGCTCACCCTTTACAGGGGAAGATACTGAAGCTTTCTTT.

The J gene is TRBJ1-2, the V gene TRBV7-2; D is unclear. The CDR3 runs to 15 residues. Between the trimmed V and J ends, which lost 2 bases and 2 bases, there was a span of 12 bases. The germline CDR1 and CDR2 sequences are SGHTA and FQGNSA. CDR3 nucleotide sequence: TGTGCCAGCAGCTTACTATCCCTAGGGAACTATGGCTACACCTTC. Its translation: CASSLLSLGNYGYTF. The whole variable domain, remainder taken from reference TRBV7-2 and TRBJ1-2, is GAGVSQSPSNKVTEKGKDVELRCDPISGHTALYWYRQSLGQGLEFLIYFQGNSAPDKSGLPSDRFSAERTGGSVSTLTIQRTQQEDSAVYLCASSLLSLGNYGYTFGSGTRLTVV.

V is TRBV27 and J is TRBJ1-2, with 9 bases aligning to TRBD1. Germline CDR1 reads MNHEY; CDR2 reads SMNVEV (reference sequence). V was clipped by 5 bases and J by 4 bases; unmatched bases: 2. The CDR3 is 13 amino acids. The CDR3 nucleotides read TGTGCCAGCAGTGGACAGGGGCTCTATGGCTACACCTTC. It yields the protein CASSGQGLYGYTF.

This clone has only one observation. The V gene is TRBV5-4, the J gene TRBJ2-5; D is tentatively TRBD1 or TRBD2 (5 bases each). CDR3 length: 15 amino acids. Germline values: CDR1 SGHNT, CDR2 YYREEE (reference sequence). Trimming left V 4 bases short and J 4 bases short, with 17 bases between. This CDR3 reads CASSPRYGGGETQYF. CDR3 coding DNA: TGTGCCAGCAGCCCACGATATGGGGGTGGAGAGACCCAGTACTTC. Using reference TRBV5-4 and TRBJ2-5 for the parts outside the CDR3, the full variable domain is ETGVTQSPTHLIKTRGQQVTLRCSSQSGHNTVSWYQQALGQGPQFIFQYYREEENGRGNFPPRFSGLQFPNYSSELNVNALELDDSALYLCASSPRYGGGETQYFGPGTRLLVL.

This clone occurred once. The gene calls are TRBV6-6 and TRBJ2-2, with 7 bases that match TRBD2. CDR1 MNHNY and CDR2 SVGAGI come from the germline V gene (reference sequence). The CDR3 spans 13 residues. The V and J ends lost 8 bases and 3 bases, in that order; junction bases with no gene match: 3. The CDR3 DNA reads TGTGCCAGCCGCAGCGGGGACACCGGGGAGCTGTTTTTT. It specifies CASRSGDTGELFF.

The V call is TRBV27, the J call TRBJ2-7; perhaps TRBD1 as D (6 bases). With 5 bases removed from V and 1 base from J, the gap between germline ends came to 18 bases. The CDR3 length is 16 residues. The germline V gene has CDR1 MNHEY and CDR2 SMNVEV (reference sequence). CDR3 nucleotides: TGTGCCAGCAGTCATGGGTGGGCAGGGGTGTCCTACGAGCAGTACTTC. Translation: CASSHGWAGVSYEQYF.

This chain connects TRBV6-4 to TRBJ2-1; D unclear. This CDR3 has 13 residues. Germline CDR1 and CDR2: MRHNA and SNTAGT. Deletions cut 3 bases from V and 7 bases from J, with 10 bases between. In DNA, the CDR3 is TGTGCCAGCAGTGAATGGGTGGGGAATGAGCAGTTCTTC. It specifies CASSEWVGNEQFF.

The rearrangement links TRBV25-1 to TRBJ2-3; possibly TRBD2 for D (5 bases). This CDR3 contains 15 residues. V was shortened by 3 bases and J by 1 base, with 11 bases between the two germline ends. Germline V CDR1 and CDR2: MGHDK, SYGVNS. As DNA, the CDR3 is TGTGCCAGCAGTGATGCGGGTTTAGGCACAGATACGCAGTATTTT. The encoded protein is CASSDAGLGTDTQYF. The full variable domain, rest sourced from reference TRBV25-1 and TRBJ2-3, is EADIYQTPRYLVIGTGKKITLECSQTMGHDKMYWYQQDPGMELHLIHYSYGVNSTEKGDLSSESTVSRIRTEHFPLTLESARPSHTSQYLCASSDAGLGTDTQYFGPGTRLTVL.

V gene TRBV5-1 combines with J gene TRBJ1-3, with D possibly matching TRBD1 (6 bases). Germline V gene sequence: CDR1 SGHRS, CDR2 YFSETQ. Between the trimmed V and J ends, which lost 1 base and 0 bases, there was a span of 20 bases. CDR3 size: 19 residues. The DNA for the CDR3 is TGCGCCAGCAGCTTGAGTCTCGATACAGGGCCGAACTCTGGAAACACCATATATTTT. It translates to CASSLSLDTGPNSGNTIYF.

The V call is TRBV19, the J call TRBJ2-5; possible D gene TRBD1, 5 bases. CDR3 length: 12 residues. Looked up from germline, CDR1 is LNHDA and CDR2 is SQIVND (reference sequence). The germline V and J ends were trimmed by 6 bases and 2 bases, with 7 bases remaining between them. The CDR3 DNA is TGTGCCAGTAGAGGGGTTCAAGAGACCCAGTACTTC. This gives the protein CASRGVQETQYF.

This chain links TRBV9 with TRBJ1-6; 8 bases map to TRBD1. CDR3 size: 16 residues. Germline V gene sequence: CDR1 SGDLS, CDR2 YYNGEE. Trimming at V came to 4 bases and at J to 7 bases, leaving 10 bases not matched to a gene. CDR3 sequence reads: CASSKSAGTGNSPLHF. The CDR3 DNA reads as TGTGCCAGCAGCAAATCAGCCGGGACAGGAAATTCACCCCTCCACTTT.

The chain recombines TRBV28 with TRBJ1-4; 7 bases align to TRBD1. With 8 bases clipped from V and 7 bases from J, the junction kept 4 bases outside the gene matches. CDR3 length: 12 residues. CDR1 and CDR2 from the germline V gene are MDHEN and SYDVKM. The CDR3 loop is CASLGTVEKLFF. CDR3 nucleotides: TGTGCCAGCCTTGGGACAGTTGAAAAACTGTTTTTT.

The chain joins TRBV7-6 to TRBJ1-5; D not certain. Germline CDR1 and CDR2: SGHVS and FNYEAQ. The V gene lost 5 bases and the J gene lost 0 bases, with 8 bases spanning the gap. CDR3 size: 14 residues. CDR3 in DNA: TGTGCCAGCAGCCGGGAACATAGCAATCAGCCCCAGCATTTT. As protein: CASSREHSNQPQHF. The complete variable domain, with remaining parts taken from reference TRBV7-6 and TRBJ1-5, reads GAGVSQSPRYKVTKRGQDVALRCDPISGHVSLYWYRQALGQGPEFLTYFNYEAQQDKSGLPNDRFSAERPEGSISTLTIQRTEQRDSAMYRCASSREHSNQPQHFGDGTRLSIL.

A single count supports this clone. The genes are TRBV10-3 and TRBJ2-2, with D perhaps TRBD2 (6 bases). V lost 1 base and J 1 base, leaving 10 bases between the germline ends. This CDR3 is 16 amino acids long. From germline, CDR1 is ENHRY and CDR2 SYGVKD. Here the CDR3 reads CAISEFGGENTGELFF. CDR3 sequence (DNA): TGTGCCATCAGTGAGTTCGGCGGGGAGAACACCGGGGAGCTGTTTTTT.

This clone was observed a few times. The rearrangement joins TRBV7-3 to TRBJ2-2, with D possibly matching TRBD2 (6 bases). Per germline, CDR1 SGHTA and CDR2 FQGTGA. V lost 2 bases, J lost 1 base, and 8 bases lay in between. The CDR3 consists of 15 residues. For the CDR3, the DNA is TGTGCCAGCAGCTTAGGCGGGGTGAACACCGGGGAGCTGTTTTTT. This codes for CASSLGGVNTGELFF.

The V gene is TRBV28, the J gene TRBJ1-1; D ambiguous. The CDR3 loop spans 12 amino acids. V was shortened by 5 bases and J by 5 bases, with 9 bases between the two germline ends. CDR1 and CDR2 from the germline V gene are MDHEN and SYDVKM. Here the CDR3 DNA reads TGTGCCAGCAGTCCGACGTCAACTGAAGCTTTCTTT. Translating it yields CASSPTSTEAFF.

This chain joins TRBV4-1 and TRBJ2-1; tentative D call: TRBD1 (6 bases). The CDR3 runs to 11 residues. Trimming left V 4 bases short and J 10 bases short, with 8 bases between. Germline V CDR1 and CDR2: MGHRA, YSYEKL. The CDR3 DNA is TGCGCCAGCAGCCTTGGACAGGAGCAGTTCTTC. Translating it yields CASSLGQEQFF.